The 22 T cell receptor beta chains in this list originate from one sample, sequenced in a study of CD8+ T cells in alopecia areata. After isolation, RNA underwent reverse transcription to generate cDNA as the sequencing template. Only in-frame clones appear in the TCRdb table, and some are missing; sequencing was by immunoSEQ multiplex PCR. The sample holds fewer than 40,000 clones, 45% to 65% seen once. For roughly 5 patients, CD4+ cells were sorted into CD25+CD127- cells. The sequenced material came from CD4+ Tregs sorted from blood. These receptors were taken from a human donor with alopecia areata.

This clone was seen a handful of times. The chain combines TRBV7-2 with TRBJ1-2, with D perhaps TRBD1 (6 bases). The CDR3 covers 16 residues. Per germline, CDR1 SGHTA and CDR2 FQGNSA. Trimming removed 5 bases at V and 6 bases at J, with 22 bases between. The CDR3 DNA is TGTGCCAGCAGCACCGGGACACTTTCAGGGGTCGATGGCTACACCTTC. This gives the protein CASSTGTLSGVDGYTF.

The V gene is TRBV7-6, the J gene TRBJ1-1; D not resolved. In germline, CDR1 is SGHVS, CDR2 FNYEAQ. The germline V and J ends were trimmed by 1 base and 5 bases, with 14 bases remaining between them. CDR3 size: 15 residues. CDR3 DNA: TGTGCCAGCAGCTTAGGAGGGAATGGAGAGACTGAAGCTTTCTTT. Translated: CASSLGGNGETEAFF.

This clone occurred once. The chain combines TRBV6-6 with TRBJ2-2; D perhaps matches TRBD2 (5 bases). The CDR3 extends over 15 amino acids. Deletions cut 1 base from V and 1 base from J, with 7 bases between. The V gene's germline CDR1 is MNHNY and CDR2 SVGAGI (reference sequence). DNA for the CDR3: TGTGCCAGCAGTTACTTACGGGAGAACACCGGGGAGCTGTTTTTT. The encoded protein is CASSYLRENTGELFF.

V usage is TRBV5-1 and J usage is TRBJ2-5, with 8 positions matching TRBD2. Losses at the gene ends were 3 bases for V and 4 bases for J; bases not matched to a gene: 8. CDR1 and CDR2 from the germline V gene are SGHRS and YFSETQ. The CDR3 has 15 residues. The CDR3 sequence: CASSSWTSLAETQYF. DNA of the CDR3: TGCGCCAGCAGCTCCTGGACTAGCCTTGCAGAGACCCAGTACTTC.

The CDR3 sequence: CASSQDWASGGYNEQFF. CDR3 DNA: TGCGCCAGCAGCCAAGATTGGGCTAGCGGGGGTTACAATGAGCAGTTCTTC. V is TRBV4-3 and J is TRBJ2-1; 10 nucleotides agree with TRBD2. The germline V gene has CDR1 LGHNA and CDR2 YSLEER. This CDR3 region has 17 residues. V was pared by 0 bases and J by 4 bases, with 6 bases of the junction left unmatched.

The CDR3 coding sequence is TGTGCCAGCAGCTCCCCGGACAGCTCCTACGAGCAGTACTTC. It codes for CASSSPDSSYEQYF. The rearrangement links TRBV7-2 to TRBJ2-7; D might be TRBD1 (6 bases). The germline V and J ends were trimmed by 4 bases and 0 bases, with 10 bases remaining between them. The CDR3 contains 14 residues. Germline V gene data show CDR1 as SGHTA and CDR2 as FQGNSA.

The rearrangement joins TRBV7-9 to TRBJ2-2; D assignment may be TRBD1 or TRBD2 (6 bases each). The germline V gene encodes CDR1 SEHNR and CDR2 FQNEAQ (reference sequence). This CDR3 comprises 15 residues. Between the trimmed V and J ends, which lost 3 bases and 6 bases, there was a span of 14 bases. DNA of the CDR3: TGTGCCAGCAGCTTGGGGGGCCTTGGAGCCGGGGAGCTGTTTTTT. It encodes CASSLGGLGAGELFF.

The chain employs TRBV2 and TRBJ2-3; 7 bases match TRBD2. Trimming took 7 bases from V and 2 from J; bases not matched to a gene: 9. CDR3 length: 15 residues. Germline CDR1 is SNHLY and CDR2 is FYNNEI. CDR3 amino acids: CASTFRRGNTDTQYF. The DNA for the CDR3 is TGTGCCAGCACTTTTCGGCGGGGGAACACAGATACGCAGTATTTT.

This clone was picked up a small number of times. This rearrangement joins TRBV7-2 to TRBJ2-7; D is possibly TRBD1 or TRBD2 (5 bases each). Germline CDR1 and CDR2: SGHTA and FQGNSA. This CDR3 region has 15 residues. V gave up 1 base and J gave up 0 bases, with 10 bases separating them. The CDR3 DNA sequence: TGTGCCAGCAGCTTAGGGGGGTTCCCCTCCTACGAGCAGTACTTC. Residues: CASSLGGFPSYEQYF.

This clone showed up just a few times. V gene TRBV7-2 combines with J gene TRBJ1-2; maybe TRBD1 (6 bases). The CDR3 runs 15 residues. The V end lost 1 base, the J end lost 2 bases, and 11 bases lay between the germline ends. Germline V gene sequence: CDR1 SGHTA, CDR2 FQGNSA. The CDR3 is CASSLETGPNYGYTF. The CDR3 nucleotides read TGTGCCAGCAGCTTAGAGACAGGTCCCAACTATGGCTACACCTTC.

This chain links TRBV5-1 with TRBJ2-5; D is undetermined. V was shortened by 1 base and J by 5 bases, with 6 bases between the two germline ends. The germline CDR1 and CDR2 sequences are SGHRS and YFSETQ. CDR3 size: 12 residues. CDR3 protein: CASSLSWETQYF. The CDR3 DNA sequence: TGCGCCAGCAGCTTGAGTTGGGAGACCCAGTACTTC.

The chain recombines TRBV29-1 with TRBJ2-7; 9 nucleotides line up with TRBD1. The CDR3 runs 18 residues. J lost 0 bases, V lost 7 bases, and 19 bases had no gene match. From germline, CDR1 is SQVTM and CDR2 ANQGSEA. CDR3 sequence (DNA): TGCAGCGCGCCTAAACAGGGGGCTTCTTCCGCCTCCTCCTACGAGCAGTACTTC. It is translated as CSAPKQGASSASSYEQYF.

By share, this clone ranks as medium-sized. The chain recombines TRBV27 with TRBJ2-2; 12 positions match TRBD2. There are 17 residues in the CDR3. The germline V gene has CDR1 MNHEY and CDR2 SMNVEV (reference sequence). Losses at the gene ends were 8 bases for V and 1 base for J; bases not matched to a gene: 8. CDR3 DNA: TGTGCCAGCTCGGCACTAGCGGGAGGTGGGAACACCGGGGAGCTGTTTTTT. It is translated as CASSALAGGGNTGELFF.

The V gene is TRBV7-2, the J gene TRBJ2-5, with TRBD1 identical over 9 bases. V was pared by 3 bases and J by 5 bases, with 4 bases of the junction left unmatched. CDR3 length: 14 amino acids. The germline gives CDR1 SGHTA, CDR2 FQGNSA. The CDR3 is CASSFGTGLETQYF. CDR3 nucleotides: TGTGCCAGCAGCTTCGGGACAGGGCTCGAGACCCAGTACTTC.

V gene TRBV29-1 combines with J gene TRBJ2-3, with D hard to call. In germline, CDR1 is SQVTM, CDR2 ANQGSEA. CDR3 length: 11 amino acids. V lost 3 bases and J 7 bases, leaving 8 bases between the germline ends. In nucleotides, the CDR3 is TGCAGCGTTGAGTCCGTCAATACGCAGTATTTT. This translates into CSVESVNTQYF.

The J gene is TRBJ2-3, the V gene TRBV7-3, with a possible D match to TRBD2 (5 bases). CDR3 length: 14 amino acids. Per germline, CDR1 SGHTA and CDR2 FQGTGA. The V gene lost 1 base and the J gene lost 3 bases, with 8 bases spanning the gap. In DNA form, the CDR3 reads TGTGCCAGCAGCTTAAACCGGGGTACAGATACGCAGTATTTT. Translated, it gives CASSLNRGTDTQYF.

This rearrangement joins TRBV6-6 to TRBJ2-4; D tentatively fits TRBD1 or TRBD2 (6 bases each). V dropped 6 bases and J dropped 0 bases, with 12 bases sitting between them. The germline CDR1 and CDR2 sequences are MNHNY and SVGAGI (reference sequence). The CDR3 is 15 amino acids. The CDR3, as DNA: TGTGCCAGCAGCTCCTCGGGGGCAGCCAAAAACATTCAGTACTTC. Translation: CASSSSGAAKNIQYF.

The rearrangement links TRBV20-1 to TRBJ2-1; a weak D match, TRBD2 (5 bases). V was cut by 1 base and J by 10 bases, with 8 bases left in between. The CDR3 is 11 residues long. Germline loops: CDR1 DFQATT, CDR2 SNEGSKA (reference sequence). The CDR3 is CSARGLTEQFF. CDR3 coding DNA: TGCAGTGCTAGAGGACTAACCGAGCAGTTCTTC.

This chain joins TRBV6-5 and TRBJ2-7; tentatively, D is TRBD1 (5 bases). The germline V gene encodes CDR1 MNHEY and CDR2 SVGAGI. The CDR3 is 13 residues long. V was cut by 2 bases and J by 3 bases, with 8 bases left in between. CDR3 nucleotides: TGTGCCAGCAGTTACCGAAGGGGCTACGAGCAGTACTTC. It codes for CASSYRRGYEQYF.

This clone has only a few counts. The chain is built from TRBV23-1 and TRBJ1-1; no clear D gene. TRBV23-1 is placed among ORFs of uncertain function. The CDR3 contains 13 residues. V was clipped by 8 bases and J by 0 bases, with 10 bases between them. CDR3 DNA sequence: TGCGCCAGCTTTCGTGATATGAACACTGAAGCTTTCTTT. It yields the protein CASFRDMNTEAFF.

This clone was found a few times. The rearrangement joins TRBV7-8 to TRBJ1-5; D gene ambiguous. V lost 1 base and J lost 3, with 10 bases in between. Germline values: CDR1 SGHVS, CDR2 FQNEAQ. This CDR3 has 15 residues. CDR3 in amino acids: CASSLDRGLNQPQHF. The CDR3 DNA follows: TGTGCCAGCAGCTTAGACCGGGGTCTCAATCAGCCCCAGCATTTT.

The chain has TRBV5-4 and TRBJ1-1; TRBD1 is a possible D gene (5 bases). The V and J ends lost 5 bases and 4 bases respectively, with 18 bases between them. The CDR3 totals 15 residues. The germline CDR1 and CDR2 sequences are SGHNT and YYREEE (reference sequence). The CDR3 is CASRPGVSGITEAFF. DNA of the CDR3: TGTGCCAGCAGGCCGGGGGTGTCGGGGATCACTGAAGCTTTCTTT.